This T cell receptor (beta chain) was recorded in a study of cytomegalovirus exposure and HLA in healthy donors. In this sample, this clone turned up a few times. 13 Jbeta primers and 60 Vbeta primers were used for the PCR. Sequencing used immunoSEQ multiplex PCR; TCRdb keeps in-frame clones, though not all of them. The sample shows over 100,000 clones, nearly 80% of them seen only once. The V end was cut by 2 bases, the J end by 6 bases, with 19 bases between. The CDR3 has 16 amino acids. CDR1 MNHEY and CDR2 SVGAGI come from the germline V gene. The chain has TRBV6-5 and TRBJ1-1, with D possibly TRBD1 on 5 matching bases. Sequencing was carried out using PBMCs. The receptor's source is a male donor in good health and CMV-seronegative. This CDR3 is CASSYKTVPLLSEAFF. CDR3 sequence (DNA): TGTGCCAGCAGTTACAAGACAGTTCCTCTCTTATCTGAAGCTTTCTTT.